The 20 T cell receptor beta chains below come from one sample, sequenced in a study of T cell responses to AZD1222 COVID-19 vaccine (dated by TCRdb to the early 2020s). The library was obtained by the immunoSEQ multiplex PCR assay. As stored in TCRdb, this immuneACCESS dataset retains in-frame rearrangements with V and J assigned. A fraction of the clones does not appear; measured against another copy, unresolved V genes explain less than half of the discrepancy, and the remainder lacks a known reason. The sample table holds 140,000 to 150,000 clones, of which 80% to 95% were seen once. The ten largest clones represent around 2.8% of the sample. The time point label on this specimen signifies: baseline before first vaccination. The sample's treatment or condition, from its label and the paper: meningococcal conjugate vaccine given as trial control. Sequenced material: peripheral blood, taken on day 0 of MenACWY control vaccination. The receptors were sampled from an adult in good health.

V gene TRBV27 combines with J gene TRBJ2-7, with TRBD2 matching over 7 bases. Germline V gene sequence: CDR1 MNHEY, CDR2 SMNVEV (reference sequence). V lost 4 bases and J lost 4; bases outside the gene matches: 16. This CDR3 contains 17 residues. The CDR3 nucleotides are TGTGCCAGCAGTTCCGCGTGGGAAGCGGGACCAATTTACGAGCAGTACTTC. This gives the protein CASSSAWEAGPIYEQYF.

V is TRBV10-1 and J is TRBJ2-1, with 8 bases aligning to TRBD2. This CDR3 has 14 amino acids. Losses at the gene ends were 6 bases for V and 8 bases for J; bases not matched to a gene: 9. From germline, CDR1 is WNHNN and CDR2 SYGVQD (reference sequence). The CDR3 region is CASSPTAGGDEQFF. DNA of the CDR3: TGCGCCAGCAGCCCTACAGCCGGGGGGGATGAGCAGTTCTTC.

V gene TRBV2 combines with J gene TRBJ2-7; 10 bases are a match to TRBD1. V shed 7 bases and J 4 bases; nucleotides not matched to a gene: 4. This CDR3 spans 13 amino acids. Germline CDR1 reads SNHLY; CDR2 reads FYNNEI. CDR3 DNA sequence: TGTGCCAGCACCAGGACAGGGGGTTACGAGCAGTACTTC. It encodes CASTRTGGYEQYF. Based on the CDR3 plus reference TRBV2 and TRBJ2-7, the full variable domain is EPEVTQTPSHQVTQMGQEVILRCVPISNHLYFYWYRQILGQKVEFLVSFYNNEISEKSEIFDDQFSVERPDGSNFTLKIRSTKLEDSAMYFCASTRTGGYEQYFGPGTRLTVT.

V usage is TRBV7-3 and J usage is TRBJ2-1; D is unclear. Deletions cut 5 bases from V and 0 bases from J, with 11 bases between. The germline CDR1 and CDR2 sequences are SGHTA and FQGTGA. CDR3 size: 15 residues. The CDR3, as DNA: TGTGCCAGCAGCCAGGTCCGTAGCTCCTACAATGAGCAGTTCTTC. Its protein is CASSQVRSSYNEQFF. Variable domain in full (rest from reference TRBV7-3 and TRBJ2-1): GAGVSQTPSNKVTEKGKYVELRCDPISGHTALYWYRQSLGQGPEFLIYFQGTGAADDSGLPNDRFFAVRPEGSVSTLKIQRTERGDSAVYLCASSQVRSSYNEQFFGPGTRLTVL.

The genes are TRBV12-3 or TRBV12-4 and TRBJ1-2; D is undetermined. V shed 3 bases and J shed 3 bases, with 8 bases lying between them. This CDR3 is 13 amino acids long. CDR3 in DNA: TGTGCCAGCAGTTTTCCGGACTACTATGGCTACACCTTC. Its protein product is CASSFPDYYGYTF.

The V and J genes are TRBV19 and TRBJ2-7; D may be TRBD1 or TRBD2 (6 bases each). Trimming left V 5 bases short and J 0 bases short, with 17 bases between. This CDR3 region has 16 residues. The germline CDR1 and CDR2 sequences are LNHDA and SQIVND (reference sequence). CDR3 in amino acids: CASSPRGAGNSYEQYF. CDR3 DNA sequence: TGTGCCAGTAGTCCGAGGGGGGCAGGGAACTCCTACGAGCAGTACTTC.

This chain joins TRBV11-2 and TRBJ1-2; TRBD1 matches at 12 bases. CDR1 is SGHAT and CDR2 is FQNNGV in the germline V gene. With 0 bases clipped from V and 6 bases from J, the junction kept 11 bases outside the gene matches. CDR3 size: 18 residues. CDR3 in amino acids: CASSLDLTTGQGANGYTF. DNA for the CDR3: TGTGCCAGCAGCTTAGATCTAACGACGGGACAGGGGGCGAATGGCTACACCTTC.

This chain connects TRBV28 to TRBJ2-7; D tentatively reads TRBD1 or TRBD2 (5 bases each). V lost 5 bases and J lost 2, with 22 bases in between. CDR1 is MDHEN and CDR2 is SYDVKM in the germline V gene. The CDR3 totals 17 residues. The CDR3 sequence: CASSAVSGPRRPYEQYF. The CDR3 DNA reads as TGTGCCAGCAGTGCAGTATCGGGACCCCGGAGGCCCTACGAGCAGTACTTC. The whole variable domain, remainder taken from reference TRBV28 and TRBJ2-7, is DVKVTQSSRYLVKRTGEKVFLECVQDMDHENMFWYRQDPGLGLRLIYFSYDVKMKEKGDIPEGYSVSREKKERFSLILESASTNQTSMYLCASSAVSGPRRPYEQYFGPGTRLTVT.

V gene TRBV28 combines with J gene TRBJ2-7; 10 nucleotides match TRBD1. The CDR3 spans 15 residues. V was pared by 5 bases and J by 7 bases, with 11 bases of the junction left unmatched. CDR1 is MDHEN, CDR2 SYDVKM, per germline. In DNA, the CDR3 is TGTGCCAGCAGTCCCCAGGGGACAGGGGCGCGGGAGCAGTACTTC. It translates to CASSPQGTGAREQYF. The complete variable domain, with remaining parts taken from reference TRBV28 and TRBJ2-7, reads DVKVTQSSRYLVKRTGEKVFLECVQDMDHENMFWYRQDPGLGLRLIYFSYDVKMKEKGDIPEGYSVSREKKERFSLILESASTNQTSMYLCASSPQGTGAREQYFGPGTRLTVT.

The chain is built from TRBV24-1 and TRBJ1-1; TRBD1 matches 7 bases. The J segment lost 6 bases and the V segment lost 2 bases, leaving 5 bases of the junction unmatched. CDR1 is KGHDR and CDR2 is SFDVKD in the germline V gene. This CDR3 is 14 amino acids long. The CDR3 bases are TGTGCCACCAGTGATTGGAAGACAGGGCCTGAAGCTTTCTTT. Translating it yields CATSDWKTGPEAFF.

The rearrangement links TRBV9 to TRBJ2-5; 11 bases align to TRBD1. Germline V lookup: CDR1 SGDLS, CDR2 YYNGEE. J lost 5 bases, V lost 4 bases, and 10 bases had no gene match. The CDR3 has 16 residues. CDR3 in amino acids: CASSPPGTGGHETQYF. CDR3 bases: TGTGCCAGCAGCCCACCCGGGACAGGGGGTCATGAGACCCAGTACTTC.

CDR3 protein: CASTPGGGTEAFF. CDR3 nucleotide sequence: TGTGCCAGTACCCCCGGGGGGGGAACTGAAGCTTTCTTT. The chain joins TRBV19 to TRBJ1-1; D perhaps matches TRBD1 (5 bases). The ends were cut back, 7 bases at V and 5 bases at J, with 14 bases in the middle. The CDR3 length is 13 residues. In germline, CDR1 is LNHDA, CDR2 SQIVND (reference sequence).

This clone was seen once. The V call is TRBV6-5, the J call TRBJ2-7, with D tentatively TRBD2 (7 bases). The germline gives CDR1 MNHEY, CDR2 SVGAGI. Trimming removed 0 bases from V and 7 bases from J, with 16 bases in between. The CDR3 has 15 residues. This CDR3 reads CASSYSIAGAWEQYF. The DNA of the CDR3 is TGTGCCAGCAGTTACTCGATTGCGGGGGCCTGGGAGCAGTACTTC.

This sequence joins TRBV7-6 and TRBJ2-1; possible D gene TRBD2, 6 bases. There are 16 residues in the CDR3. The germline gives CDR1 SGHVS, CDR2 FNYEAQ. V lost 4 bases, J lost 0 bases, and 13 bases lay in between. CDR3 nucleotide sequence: TGTGCCAGCAGCTCCATTGCGGGGAGCTCCTACAATGAGCAGTTCTTC. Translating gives CASSSIAGSSYNEQFF.

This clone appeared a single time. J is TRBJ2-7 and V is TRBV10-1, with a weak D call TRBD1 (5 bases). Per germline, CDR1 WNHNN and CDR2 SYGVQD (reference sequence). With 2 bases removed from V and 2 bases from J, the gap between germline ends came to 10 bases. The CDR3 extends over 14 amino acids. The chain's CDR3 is CASSENRFTYEQYF. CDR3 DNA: TGCGCCAGCAGTGAGAACAGGTTTACCTACGAGCAGTACTTC.

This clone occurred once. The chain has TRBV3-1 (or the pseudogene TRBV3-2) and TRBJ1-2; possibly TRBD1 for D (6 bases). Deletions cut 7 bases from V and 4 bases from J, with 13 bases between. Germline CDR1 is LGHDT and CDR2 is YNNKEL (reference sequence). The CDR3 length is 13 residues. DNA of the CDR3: TGTGCCAGCACCTTAGGGGGGGGCTATGGCTACACCTTC. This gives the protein CASTLGGGYGYTF.

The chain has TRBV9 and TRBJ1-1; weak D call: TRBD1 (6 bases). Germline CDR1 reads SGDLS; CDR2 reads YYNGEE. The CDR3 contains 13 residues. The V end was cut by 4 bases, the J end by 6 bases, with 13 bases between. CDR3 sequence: CASSPQGRAEAFF. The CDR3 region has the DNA TGTGCCAGCAGCCCACAGGGTCGGGCTGAAGCTTTCTTT.

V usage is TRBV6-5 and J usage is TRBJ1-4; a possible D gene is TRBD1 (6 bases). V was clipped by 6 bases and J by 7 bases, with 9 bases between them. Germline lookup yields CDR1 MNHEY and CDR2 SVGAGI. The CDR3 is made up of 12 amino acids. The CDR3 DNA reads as TGTGCCAGCAGAGGGACAATTGAAAAACTGTTTTTT. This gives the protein CASRGTIEKLFF.

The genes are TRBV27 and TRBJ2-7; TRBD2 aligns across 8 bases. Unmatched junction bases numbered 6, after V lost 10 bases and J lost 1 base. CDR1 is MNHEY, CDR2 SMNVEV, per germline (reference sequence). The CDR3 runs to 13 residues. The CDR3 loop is CATSGSGSYEQYF. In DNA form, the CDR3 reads TGTGCCACGAGCGGGAGTGGGTCCTACGAGCAGTACTTC.

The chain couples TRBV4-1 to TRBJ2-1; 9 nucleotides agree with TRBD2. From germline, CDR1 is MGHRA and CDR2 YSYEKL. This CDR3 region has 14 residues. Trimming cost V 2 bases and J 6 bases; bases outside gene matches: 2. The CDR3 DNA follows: TGCGCCAGCAGCCAACCGACTAGCGGCAATGAGCAGTTCTTC. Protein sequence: CASSQPTSGNEQFF.